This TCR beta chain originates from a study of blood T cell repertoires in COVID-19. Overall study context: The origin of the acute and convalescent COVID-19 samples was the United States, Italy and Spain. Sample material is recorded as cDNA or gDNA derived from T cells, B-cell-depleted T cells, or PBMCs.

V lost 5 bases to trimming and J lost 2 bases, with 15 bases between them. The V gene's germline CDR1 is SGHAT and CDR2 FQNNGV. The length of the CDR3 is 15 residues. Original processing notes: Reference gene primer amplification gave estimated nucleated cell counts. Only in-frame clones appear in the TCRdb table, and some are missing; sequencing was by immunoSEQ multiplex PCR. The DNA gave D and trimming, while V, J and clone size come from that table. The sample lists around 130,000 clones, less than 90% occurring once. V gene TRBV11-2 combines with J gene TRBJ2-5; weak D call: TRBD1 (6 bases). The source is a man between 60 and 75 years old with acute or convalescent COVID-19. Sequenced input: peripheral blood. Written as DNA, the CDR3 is TGTGCCAGCAGCCAGCCGACAGGTGGACAAGAGACCCAGTACTTC. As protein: CASSQPTGGQETQYF.